The clone carrying this TCR beta chain was detected ten times or more. A read error may produce the germline difference seen at one junction end. The data are from a study of identical twins. The CDR3 has 13 amino acids. Germline-derived CDR1 and CDR2 are LGHDT and YNNKEL (reference sequence). From the 5' RACE reads, TCRdb called clonotypes with MiXCR, one entry per CDR3 protein. In the table there are about 240,000 distinct CDR3 sequences, 10% to 15% of which are singletons. These data also featured in a second study, about yellow fever vaccine responses in identical twins.

Input material: memory (CD45RO+) T cells sorted from blood. The receptor was isolated from a woman between 18 and 29 years old in good health. This rearrangement joins TRBV3-1 to TRBJ1-1; TRBD1 is a possible D gene (5 bases). The DNA of the CDR3 is TGCGCCAGCAGCCGCACAGGGAACACTGAAGCTTTCTTT. Its translation: CASSRTGNTEAFF. Drawing the rest from reference TRBV3-1 and TRBJ1-1, the complete variable domain is DTAVSQTPKYLVTQMGNDKSIKCEQNLGHDTMYWYKQDSKKFLKIMFSYNNKELIINETVPNRFSPKSPDKAHLNLHINSLELGDSAVYFCASSRTGNTEAFFGQGTRLTVV.